This T cell receptor (beta chain) was sequenced for a study of CD8+ T cells in alopecia areata. Reverse transcribed after extraction, RNA yielded cDNA as the sequencing template. Some clones are missing from TCRdb's copy, which holds only in-frame ones; the method was immunoSEQ multiplex PCR. The sample shows roughly 200,000 clones, 35% to 40% of them seen only once. Trimming removed 0 bases from V and 5 bases from J, with 10 bases in between. The CDR3 covers 14 residues. A word on this clone: Its antigen remains unknown.

Treatment here: oral pan-JAK inhibitor, 5-10 mg twice daily. Findings and limits, study-wide: On tofacitinib, scalp and blood still held many of the expanded lesional clones.

The material was CD4+ T cells sorted from blood, obtained at approximately week 30, from a patient treated with tofacitinib. The V gene is TRBV23-1, the J gene TRBJ2-5; D perhaps matches TRBD1 (6 bases). TRBV23-1 belongs to the ORF category, with a function that is uncertain. The receptor was isolated from a human donor with alopecia areata. The CDR3 bases are TGCGCCAGCAGTCAATCTTGGGGGCCGGAGACCCAGTACTTC. Its translation is CASSQSWGPETQYF.